The TCR beta chain described here comes from a study of a mutant IDH1 vaccine in newly diagnosed glioma. Study overall: Mean patient age was around 40 years; approximately 62% were male and roughly 38% female. Most patients had received both radiotherapy and temozolomide, the prior options being radiotherapy, temozolomide, or both.

Broader study findings: Pseudoprogression appears to have had no connection to changes in top peripheral T cell clonotypes. Evidence of vaccine-induced immune responses was documented in over 85% of patients.

CDR1 and CDR2 from the germline V gene are KGHSH and LQKENI. Trimming took 2 bases from V and 0 from J, leaving 11 bases between them. This CDR3 has 16 residues. Produced via immunoSEQ multiplex PCR; TCRdb's table is partial and in-frame only. Altogether around 87,000 clones are present, about 83% being singletons, with the ten largest covering around 7%. The sample's time point: baseline, week 1 (first vaccination visit). Treatment meaning: pre-vaccination baseline after standard-of-care therapy. In the case of this clone: Its antigen remains unknown.

The sample here was PBMCs, taken from a glioma patient treated with radiotherapy, temozolomide or both. This sequence originates from a woman aged 45-60 years with glioma. This chain uses TRBV18 with TRBJ2-1, with no clear D. CDR3: CASSPGLPSSYNEQFF. The CDR3 coding sequence is TGTGCCAGCTCACCAGGTCTGCCGAGCTCCTACAATGAGCAGTTCTTC.